This TCR beta chain was sequenced for a study of OX40 agonist ivuxolimab in advanced cancers. Trimming left V 4 bases short and J 6 bases short, with 13 bases between. The CDR3 has 14 amino acids. CDR1 is SNHLY and CDR2 is FYNNEI in the germline V gene. Sequencing was performed with immunoSEQ multiplex PCR; in TCRdb, only in-frame clones are kept and a portion is missing. The sample contains 14,000 or so clones, around 77% of which appear only once. This sample comprised CD4+ or CD8+ T cells sorted from blood, obtained in a trial of the OX40 agonist ivuxolimab. This sequence was found in an adult with an advanced solid tumor such as melanoma, head and neck, liver or kidney cancer. The chain has TRBV2 and TRBJ2-1; TRBD2 is a possible D gene (6 bases). This CDR3 is CASSGTTNVNEQFF. The CDR3 nucleotides read TGTGCCAGCAGTGGGACTACAAATGTCAATGAGCAGTTCTTC.